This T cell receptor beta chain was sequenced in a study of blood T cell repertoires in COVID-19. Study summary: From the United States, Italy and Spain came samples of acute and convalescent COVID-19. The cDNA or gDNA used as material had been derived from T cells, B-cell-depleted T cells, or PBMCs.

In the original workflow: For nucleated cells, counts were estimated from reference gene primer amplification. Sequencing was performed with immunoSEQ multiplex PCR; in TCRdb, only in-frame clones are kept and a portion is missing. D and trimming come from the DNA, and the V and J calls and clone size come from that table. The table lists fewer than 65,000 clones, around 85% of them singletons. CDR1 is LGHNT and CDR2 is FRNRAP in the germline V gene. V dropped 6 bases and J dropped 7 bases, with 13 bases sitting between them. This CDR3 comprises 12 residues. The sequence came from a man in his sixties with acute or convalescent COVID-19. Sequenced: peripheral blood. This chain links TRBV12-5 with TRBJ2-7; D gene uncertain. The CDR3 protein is CASGSGLSEQYF. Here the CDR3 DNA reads TGTGCTAGTGGCTCCGGTCTTTCGGAGCAGTACTTC.